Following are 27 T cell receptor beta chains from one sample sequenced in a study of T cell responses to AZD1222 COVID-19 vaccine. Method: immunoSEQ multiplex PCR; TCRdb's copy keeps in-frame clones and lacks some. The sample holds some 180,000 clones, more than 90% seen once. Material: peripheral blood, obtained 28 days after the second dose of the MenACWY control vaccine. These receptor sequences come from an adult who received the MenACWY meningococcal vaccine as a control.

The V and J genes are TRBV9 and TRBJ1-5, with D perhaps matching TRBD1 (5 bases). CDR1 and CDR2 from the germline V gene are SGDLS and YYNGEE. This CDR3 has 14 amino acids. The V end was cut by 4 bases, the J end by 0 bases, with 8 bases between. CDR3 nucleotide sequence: TGTGCCAGCAGCAAGACAGATAGCAATCAGCCCCAGCATTTT. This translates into CASSKTDSNQPQHF.

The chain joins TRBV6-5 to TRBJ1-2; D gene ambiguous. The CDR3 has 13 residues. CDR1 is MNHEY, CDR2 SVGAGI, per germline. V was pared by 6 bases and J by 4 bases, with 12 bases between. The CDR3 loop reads CASRPTAGYGYTF. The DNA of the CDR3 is TGTGCCAGCAGACCCACAGCGGGCTATGGCTACACCTTC.

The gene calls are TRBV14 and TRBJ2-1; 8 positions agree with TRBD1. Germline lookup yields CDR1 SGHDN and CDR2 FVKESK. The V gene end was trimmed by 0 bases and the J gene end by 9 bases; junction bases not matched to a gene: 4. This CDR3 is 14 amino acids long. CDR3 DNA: TGTGCCAGCAGCCAAGAAACACAGGGGGTTGAGCAGTTCTTC. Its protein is CASSQETQGVEQFF.

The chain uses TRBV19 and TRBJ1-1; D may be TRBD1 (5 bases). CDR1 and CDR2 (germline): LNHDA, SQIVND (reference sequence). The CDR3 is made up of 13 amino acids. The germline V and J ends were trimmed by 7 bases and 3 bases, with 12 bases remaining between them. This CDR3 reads CASTMPGYTEAFF. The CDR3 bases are TGTGCCAGTACCATGCCAGGGTACACTGAAGCTTTCTTT.

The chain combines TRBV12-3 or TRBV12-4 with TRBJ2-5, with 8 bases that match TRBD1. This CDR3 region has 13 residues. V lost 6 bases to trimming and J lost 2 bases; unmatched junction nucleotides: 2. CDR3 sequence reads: CASRWTGQETQYF. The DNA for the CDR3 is TGTGCCAGCAGGTGGACAGGGCAAGAGACCCAGTACTTC.

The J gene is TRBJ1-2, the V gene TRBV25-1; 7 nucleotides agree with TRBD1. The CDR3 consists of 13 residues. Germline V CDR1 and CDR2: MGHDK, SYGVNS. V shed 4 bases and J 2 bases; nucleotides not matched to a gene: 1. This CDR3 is CASSVQGNYGYTF. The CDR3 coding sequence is TGTGCCAGCAGTGTACAGGGGAACTATGGCTACACCTTC.

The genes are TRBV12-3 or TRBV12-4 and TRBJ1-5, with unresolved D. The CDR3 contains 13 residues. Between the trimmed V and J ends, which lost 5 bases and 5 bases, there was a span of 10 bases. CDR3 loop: CASSRHQDQPQHF. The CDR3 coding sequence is TGTGCCAGCAGTCGCCACCAAGATCAGCCCCAGCATTTT.

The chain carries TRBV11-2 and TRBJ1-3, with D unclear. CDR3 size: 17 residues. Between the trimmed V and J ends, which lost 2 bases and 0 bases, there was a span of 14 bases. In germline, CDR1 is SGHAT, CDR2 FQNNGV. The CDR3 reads CASSLSGGRNSGNTIYF. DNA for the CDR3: TGTGCCAGCAGCTTATCGGGCGGAAGAAACTCTGGAAACACCATATATTTT.

The CDR3 DNA reads as TGTGCCAGTAGTCCCATCTTGACTGCGGTGACGGGGGATGAGCAGTTCTTC. As protein: CASSPILTAVTGDEQFF. V gene TRBV19 combines with J gene TRBJ2-1; the D gene is possibly TRBD2 (6 bases). This CDR3 is built from 17 residues. V dropped 5 bases and J dropped 8 bases, with 25 bases sitting between them. Germline CDR1 and CDR2: LNHDA and SQIVND (reference sequence).

The CDR3 loop reads CASSTRSIQYF. The CDR3 nucleotides read TGTGCCAGCAGCACGAGAAGCATTCAGTACTTC. This chain links TRBV6-6 with TRBJ2-4; D ambiguous. The CDR3 loop spans 11 amino acids. Trimming took 6 bases from V and 9 from J, leaving 9 bases between them. Per the germline V gene, CDR1 is MNHNY and CDR2 is SVGAGI (reference sequence).

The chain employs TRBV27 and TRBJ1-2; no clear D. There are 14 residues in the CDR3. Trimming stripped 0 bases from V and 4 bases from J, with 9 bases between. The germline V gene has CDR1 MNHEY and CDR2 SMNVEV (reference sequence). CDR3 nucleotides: TGTGCCAGCAGTTTATCCAGCCGGATCTATGGCTACACCTTC. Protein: CASSLSSRIYGYTF.

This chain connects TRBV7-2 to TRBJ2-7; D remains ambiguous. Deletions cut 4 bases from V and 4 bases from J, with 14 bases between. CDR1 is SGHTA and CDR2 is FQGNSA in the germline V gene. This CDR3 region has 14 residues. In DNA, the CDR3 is TGTGCCAGCAGCTCAAACGGGCGCGGTTACGAGCAGTACTTC. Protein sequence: CASSSNGRGYEQYF.

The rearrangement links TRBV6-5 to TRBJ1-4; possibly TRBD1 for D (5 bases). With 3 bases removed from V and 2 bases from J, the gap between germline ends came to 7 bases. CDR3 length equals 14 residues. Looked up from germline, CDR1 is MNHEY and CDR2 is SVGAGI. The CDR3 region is CASSYYRTNEKLFF. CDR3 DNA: TGTGCCAGCAGTTATTACAGGACTAATGAAAAACTGTTTTTT.

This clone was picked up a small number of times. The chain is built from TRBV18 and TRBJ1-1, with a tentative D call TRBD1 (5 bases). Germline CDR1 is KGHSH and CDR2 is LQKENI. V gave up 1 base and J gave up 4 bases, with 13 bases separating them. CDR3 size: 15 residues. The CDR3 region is CASSPLGQGPTEAFF. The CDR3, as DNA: TGTGCCAGCTCACCACTCGGTCAGGGCCCCACTGAAGCTTTCTTT.

The CDR3 is CAIRGGQGASGSLHNEQFF. CDR3 DNA sequence: TGTGCCATCAGGGGGGGACAGGGGGCTAGCGGGAGCCTCCACAATGAGCAGTTCTTC. The genes are TRBV10-3 and TRBJ2-1; TRBD1 matches 12 bases. This CDR3 spans 19 amino acids. Losses at the gene ends were 6 bases for V and 5 bases for J; bases not matched to a gene: 17. The V gene's germline CDR1 is ENHRY and CDR2 SYGVKD.

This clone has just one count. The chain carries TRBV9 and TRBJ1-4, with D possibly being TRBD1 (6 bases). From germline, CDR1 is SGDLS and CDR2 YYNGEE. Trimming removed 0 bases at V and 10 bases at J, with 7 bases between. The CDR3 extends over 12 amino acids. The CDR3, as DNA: TGTGCCAGCAGCGTAGGAGGGGGAAAACTGTTTTTT. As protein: CASSVGGGKLFF.

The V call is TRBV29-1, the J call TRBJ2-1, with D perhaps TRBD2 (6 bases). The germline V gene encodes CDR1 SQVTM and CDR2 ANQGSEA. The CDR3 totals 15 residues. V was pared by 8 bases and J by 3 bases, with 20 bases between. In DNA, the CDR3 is TGCAGCTCTGGGATAATTGGGACTTTCTACAATGAGCAGTTCTTC. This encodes CSSGIIGTFYNEQFF.

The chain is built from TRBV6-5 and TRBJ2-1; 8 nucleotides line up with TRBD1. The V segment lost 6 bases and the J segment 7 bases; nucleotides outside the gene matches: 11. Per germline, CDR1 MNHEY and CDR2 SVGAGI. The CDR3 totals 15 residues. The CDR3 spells CASSPGQGELNEQFF. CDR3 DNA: TGTGCCAGCAGCCCAGGACAGGGAGAGTTGAATGAGCAGTTCTTC.

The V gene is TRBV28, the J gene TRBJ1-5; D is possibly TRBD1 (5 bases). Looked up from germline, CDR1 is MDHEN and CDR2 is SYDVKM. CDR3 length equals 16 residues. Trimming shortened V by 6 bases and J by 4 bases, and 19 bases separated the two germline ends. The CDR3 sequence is CASSLLGGAQNQPQHF. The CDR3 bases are TGTGCCAGCAGCCTTCTCGGTGGGGCACAGAATCAGCCCCAGCATTTT.

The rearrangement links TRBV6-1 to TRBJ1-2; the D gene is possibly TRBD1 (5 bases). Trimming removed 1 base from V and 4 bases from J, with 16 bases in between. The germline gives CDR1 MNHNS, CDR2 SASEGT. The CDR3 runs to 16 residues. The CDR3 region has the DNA TGTGCCAGCAGTGAAGTACTTTGGAGGGGTGGCTATGGCTACACCTTC. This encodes CASSEVLWRGGYGYTF.

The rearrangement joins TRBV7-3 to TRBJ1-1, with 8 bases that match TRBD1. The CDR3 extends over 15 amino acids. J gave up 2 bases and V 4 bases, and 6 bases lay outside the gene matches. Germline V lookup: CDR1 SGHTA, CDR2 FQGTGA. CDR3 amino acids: CASSSRQGFNTEAFF. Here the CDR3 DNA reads TGTGCCAGCAGCTCTAGACAGGGGTTTAACACTGAAGCTTTCTTT.

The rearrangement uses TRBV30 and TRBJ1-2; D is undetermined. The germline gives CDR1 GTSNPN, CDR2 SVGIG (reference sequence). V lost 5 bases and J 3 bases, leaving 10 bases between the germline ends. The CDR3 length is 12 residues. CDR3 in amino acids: CAWERTDYGYTF. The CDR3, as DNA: TGTGCCTGGGAACGGACTGACTATGGCTACACCTTC.

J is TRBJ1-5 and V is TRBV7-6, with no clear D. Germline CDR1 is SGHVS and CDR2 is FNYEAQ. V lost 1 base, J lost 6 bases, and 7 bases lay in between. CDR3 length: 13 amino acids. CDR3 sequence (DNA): TGTGCCAGCAGCTTAGGTCGCGGTCAGCCCCAGCATTTT. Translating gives CASSLGRGQPQHF.

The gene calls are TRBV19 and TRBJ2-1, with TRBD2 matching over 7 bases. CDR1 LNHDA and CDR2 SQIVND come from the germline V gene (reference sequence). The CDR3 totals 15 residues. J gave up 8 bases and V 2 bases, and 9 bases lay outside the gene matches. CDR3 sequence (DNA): TGTGCCAGTAGTATAAGTGGCGGGAGCGGCCATGAGCAGTTCTTC. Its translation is CASSISGGSGHEQFF.

The CDR3 is CASSVAWAGLNYGYTF. The CDR3 region has the DNA TGTGCCAGCAGCGTAGCTTGGGCAGGGCTAAACTATGGCTACACCTTC. The chain recombines TRBV9 with TRBJ1-2; possibly TRBD1 for D (5 bases). Germline CDR1 is SGDLS and CDR2 is YYNGEE. Trimming pared 0 bases from V and 2 bases from J, leaving 14 bases between. The CDR3 consists of 16 residues.

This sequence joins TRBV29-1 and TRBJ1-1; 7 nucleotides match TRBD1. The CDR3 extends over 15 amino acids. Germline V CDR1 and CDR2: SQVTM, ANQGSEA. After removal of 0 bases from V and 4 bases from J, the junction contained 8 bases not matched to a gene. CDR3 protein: CSVEDYRGGGTEAFF. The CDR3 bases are TGCAGCGTTGAAGATTACAGGGGAGGGGGCACTGAAGCTTTCTTT.

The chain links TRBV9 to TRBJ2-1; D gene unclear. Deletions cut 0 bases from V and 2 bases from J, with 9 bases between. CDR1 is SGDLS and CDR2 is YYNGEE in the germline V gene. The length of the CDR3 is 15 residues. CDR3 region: CASSVGSEPYNEQFF. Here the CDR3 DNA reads TGTGCCAGCAGCGTAGGGAGCGAGCCCTACAATGAGCAGTTCTTC. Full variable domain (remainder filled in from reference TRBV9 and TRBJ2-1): DSGVTQTPKHLITATGQRVTLRCSPRSGDLSVYWYQQSLDQGLQFLIQYYNGEERAKGNILERFSAQQFPDLHSELNLSSLELGDSALYFCASSVGSEPYNEQFFGPGTRLTVL.